These 28 T cell receptor beta chains originate from one sample sequenced in a study of T cell changes during pregnancy in multiple sclerosis. Assay: immunoSEQ multiplex PCR; the TCRdb copy retains only in-frame clones and omits some. Of about 88,000 clones listed, more than 85% are singletons. This specimen was peripheral blood, taken in the first trimester of pregnancy. All receptors derive from a female donor with multiple sclerosis, enrolled in a pregnancy study.

The V call is TRBV25-1, the J call TRBJ2-7; TRBD1 matches at 7 bases. The ends lost 5 bases at V and 7 bases at J; junction bases unmatched: 14. CDR1 is MGHDK, CDR2 SYGVNS, per germline. CDR3 length: 15 residues. The CDR3, as DNA: TGTGCCAGCAGTAACGACAGGGACCCTGAGCAAGAGCAGTACTTC. Translation: CASSNDRDPEQEQYF.

The rearrangement uses TRBV6-5 and TRBJ2-7; D may be TRBD1 (5 bases). V was clipped by 6 bases and J by 1 base, with 10 bases between them. This CDR3 region has 13 residues. The germline CDR1 and CDR2 sequences are MNHEY and SVGAGI. CDR3: CASSPRQSYEQYF. The CDR3 DNA reads TGTGCCAGCAGCCCCAGACAGTCCTACGAGCAGTACTTC.

The CDR3 protein is CASSPRQQGANEKLFF. The CDR3, as DNA: TGTGCCAGCAGTCCCCGCCAACAGGGGGCAAATGAAAAACTGTTTTTT. The chain couples TRBV28 to TRBJ1-4; TRBD1 aligns across 9 bases. Trimming removed 5 bases from V and 5 bases from J; junction bases left unmatched: 9. Germline CDR1 MDHEN, CDR2 SYDVKM. The CDR3 consists of 16 residues. Variable domain in full (rest from reference TRBV28 and TRBJ1-4): DVKVTQSSRYLVKRTGEKVFLECVQDMDHENMFWYRQDPGLGLRLIYFSYDVKMKEKGDIPEGYSVSREKKERFSLILESASTNQTSMYLCASSPRQQGANEKLFFGSGTQLSVL.

This chain links TRBV5-1 with TRBJ2-1; weak D call: TRBD2 (5 bases). This CDR3 is 14 amino acids long. CDR1 SGHRS and CDR2 YFSETQ come from the germline V gene. Trimming stripped 2 bases from V and 6 bases from J, with 12 bases between. CDR3 loop: CASSLLSAGNEQFF. For the CDR3, the DNA is TGCGCCAGCAGCTTACTTAGCGCCGGCAATGAGCAGTTCTTC.

This clone was seen once. The chain is built from TRBV27 and TRBJ2-3; D call uncertain. Trimming removed 4 bases from V and 0 bases from J, with 5 bases in between. This CDR3 contains 13 residues. Germline loops: CDR1 MNHEY, CDR2 SMNVEV (reference sequence). The CDR3 bases are TGTGCCAGCAGTTCGACTAGCACAGATACGCAGTATTTT. This codes for CASSSTSTDTQYF.

The chain carries TRBV5-1 and TRBJ2-7; perhaps TRBD2 as D (5 bases). V was cut by 3 bases and J by 4 bases, with 23 bases left in between. The CDR3 is made up of 17 amino acids. Germline values: CDR1 SGHRS, CDR2 YFSETQ. The DNA for the CDR3 is TGCGCCAGCAGCTCCACCATAACTAGTAGGAGTACTTACGAGCAGTACTTC. Translation gives CASSSTITSRSTYEQYF.

The chain carries TRBV19 and TRBJ2-1, with 7 bases that match TRBD1. Germline V gene data show CDR1 as LNHDA and CDR2 as SQIVND (reference sequence). The CDR3 sequence is 15 residues long. V trimming: 1 base; J trimming: 6 bases; junction bases outside the gene matches: 6. CDR3 sequence: CASSIAPHRGNEQFF. CDR3 nucleotide sequence: TGTGCCAGTAGTATAGCCCCTCACAGGGGCAATGAGCAGTTCTTC.

The rearrangement joins TRBV21-1 to TRBJ2-2; the table's D call, TRBD1, has no DNA check behind it. TRBV21-1 is a pseudogene. The CDR3 runs to 17 residues. The chain's CDR3 is CASSKGGTGSNTGELFF. Written as DNA, the CDR3 is TGTGCCAGCAGCAAAGGAGGGACAGGGTCGAACACCGGGGAGCTGTTTTTT.

This rearrangement joins TRBV30 to TRBJ2-5, with a weak D call TRBD2 (6 bases). Germline V lookup: CDR1 GTSNPN, CDR2 SVGIG (reference sequence). Trimming left V 3 bases short and J 5 bases short, with 19 bases between. This CDR3 is 15 amino acids long. In nucleotides, the CDR3 is TGTGCCTGGAGAGCTAAGGGACTGGAGGCGGAGACCCAGTACTTC. It specifies CAWRAKGLEAETQYF.

This chain connects TRBV30 to TRBJ2-1; 7 positions match TRBD2. The CDR3 runs 17 residues. After removal of 0 bases from V and 4 bases from J, the junction contained 12 bases not matched to a gene. Germline V gives CDR1 GTSNPN, CDR2 SVGIG (reference sequence). The CDR3 loop is CAWSVLRPSGGYNEQFF. The CDR3 coding sequence is TGTGCCTGGAGTGTTCTTCGACCTAGCGGAGGATACAATGAGCAGTTCTTC.

This chain uses TRBV19 with TRBJ2-5; no definite D call. The CDR3 sequence is 12 residues long. Germline CDR1 reads LNHDA; CDR2 reads SQIVND (reference sequence). V was clipped by 4 bases and J by 5 bases, with 8 bases between them. The CDR3 region is CASSKNGETQYF. The CDR3 region has the DNA TGTGCCAGTAGTAAGAACGGGGAGACCCAGTACTTC.

This chain joins TRBV4-2 and TRBJ2-3; 9 nucleotides align to TRBD2. This CDR3 comprises 18 residues. The germline V gene has CDR1 LGHNA and CDR2 YNFKEQ. The ends lost 1 base at V and 3 bases at J; junction bases unmatched: 11. For the CDR3, the DNA is TGTGCCAGCAGCCAAGTGGCGAGTAGCGGGAGATCGACAGATACGCAGTATTTT. Translating gives CASSQVASSGRSTDTQYF.

This clone is a singleton in its sample. The gene calls are TRBV7-2 and TRBJ2-1, with TRBD2 as a possible D gene (6 bases). The V gene's germline CDR1 is SGHTA and CDR2 FQGNSA. V shed 7 bases and J shed 11 bases, with 27 bases lying between them. This CDR3 region has 16 residues. Written as DNA, the CDR3 is TGTGCCAGCACAGGGTTGGGCAGTACCACCGGAGGGAAGCAGTTCTTC. This codes for CASTGLGSTTGGKQFF.

CDR3 DNA: TGCGCCAGCAGCACGGCGGCGGGGGGCGAGCAGTACTTC. Protein: CASSTAAGGEQYF. The chain recombines TRBV5-1 with TRBJ2-7; 8 bases align to TRBD2. The ends lost 4 bases at V and 6 bases at J; junction bases unmatched: 6. Germline CDR1 SGHRS, CDR2 YFSETQ. The CDR3 totals 13 residues.

This chain uses TRBV18 with TRBJ1-3, with 8 positions matching TRBD1. With V trimmed by 4 bases and J by 0 bases, 5 bases remained unmatched. The CDR3 is 16 amino acids. Germline loops: CDR1 KGHSH, CDR2 LQKENI. The CDR3 region has the DNA TGTGCCAGCTCACACGGGACAGGCTTCTCTGGAAACACCATATATTTT. This translates into CASSHGTGFSGNTIYF.

The chain has TRBV19 and TRBJ2-7, with 8 bases aligning to TRBD2. The CDR3 sequence is 15 residues long. Trimming cost V 1 base and J 3 bases; bases outside gene matches: 5. The germline CDR1 and CDR2 sequences are LNHDA and SQIVND (reference sequence). The CDR3 DNA reads TGTGCCAGTAGTATAGTGAGCAGCGGGAGCTACGAGCAGTACTTC. Amino acid sequence: CASSIVSSGSYEQYF.

V is TRBV28 and J is TRBJ1-1; the match to TRBD1 covers 7 bases. Germline loops: CDR1 MDHEN, CDR2 SYDVKM. There are 13 residues in the CDR3. Trimming cost V 6 bases and J 1 base; bases outside gene matches: 2. CDR3 protein: CASSYRGNTEAFF. In DNA, the CDR3 is TGTGCCAGCAGCTACAGGGGGAACACTGAAGCTTTCTTT.

The chain has TRBV2 and TRBJ1-5; 9 bases fit TRBD1. The CDR3 is 13 amino acids. CDR1 is SNHLY and CDR2 is FYNNEI in the germline V gene. The V gene end was trimmed by 4 bases and the J gene end by 9 bases; junction bases not matched to a gene: 4. CDR3 nucleotide sequence: TGTGCCAGCAGTGGACAGGGGGAGAGGCCCCAGCATTTT. This translates into CASSGQGERPQHF.

V and J are TRBV9 and TRBJ1-1; D is unclear. The V end lost 0 bases, the J end lost 2 bases, and 8 bases lay between the germline ends. The CDR3 is made up of 14 amino acids. Germline assignment: CDR1 SGDLS and CDR2 YYNGEE. This chain's CDR3 is CASSVEQTNTEAFF. The DNA of the CDR3 is TGTGCCAGCAGCGTAGAACAGACAAACACTGAAGCTTTCTTT.

Only one count was recorded for this clone. The chain recombines TRBV7-9 with TRBJ1-1, with D possibly matching TRBD1 (5 bases). CDR1 and CDR2 (germline): SEHNR, FQNEAQ (reference sequence). V lost 3 bases, J lost 3 bases, and 11 bases lay in between. The CDR3 is made up of 14 amino acids. CDR3 in DNA: TGTGCCAGCAGCTTGCAGGGCGGGGACACTGAAGCTTTCTTT. Its protein product is CASSLQGGDTEAFF.

CDR3 sequence: CASSLGLGQGPTEAFF. The CDR3 nucleotides are TGCGCCAGCAGCTTGGGATTGGGACAGGGGCCCACTGAAGCTTTCTTT. This rearrangement joins TRBV5-1 to TRBJ1-1; TRBD1 agrees at 10 bases. Trimming removed 0 bases from V and 4 bases from J; junction bases left unmatched: 6. This CDR3 has 16 residues. The germline CDR1 and CDR2 sequences are SGHRS and YFSETQ.

The V call is TRBV5-1, the J call TRBJ2-2; D is ambiguous. Germline V gene sequence: CDR1 SGHRS, CDR2 YFSETQ. The CDR3 has 16 residues. V lost 4 bases and J 1 base, leaving 14 bases between the germline ends. CDR3 DNA sequence: TGCGCCAGCAGCCGGAATACCCCGGGGAACACCGGGGAGCTGTTTTTT. Translated: CASSRNTPGNTGELFF.

The chain recombines TRBV6-1 with TRBJ2-1, with 13 positions matching TRBD2. This CDR3 contains 15 residues. Germline V gene sequence: CDR1 MNHNS, CDR2 SASEGT. V was pared by 7 bases and J by 7 bases, with 7 bases of the junction left unmatched. CDR3 sequence: CASIARTSGRNEQFF. In nucleotides, the CDR3 is TGTGCCAGCATCGCAAGGACTAGCGGGAGAAATGAGCAGTTCTTC.

This chain connects TRBV5-4 to TRBJ2-7; tentatively, D is TRBD2 (6 bases). Germline V lookup: CDR1 SGHNT, CDR2 YYREEE (reference sequence). The CDR3 is made up of 12 amino acids. V gave up 4 bases and J gave up 7 bases, with 12 bases separating them. The CDR3 nucleotides read TGTGCCAGCAGCCCTGGAGGGTGGGAGCAGTACTTC. Its translation: CASSPGGWEQYF.

On this clone itself: Other DNA sequences of this sample code for an identical CDR3. The rearrangement links TRBV7-8 to TRBJ2-1, with 10 bases fitting TRBD2. V gave up 5 bases and J gave up 4 bases; unmatched junction bases: 5. The CDR3 consists of 15 residues. Germline CDR1 is SGHVS and CDR2 is FQNEAQ. The CDR3 coding sequence is TGTGCCAGCAGCCTCCGGACTAGCGGTTACAATGAGCAGTTCTTC. Protein product: CASSLRTSGYNEQFF. Filled out from reference TRBV7-8 and TRBJ2-1, the complete variable domain reads GAGVSQSPRYKVAKRGQDVALRCDPISGHVSLFWYQQALGQGPEFLTYFQNEAQLDKSGLPSDRFFAERPEGSVSTLKIQRTQQEDSAVYLCASSLRTSGYNEQFFGPGTRLTVL.

The chain uses TRBV7-9 and TRBJ2-3; TRBD1 matches at 7 bases. The CDR3 totals 16 residues. CDR1 and CDR2 from the germline V gene are SEHNR and FQNEAQ (reference sequence). The trim removed 5 bases at V and 4 bases at J, leaving 12 bases unmatched. This chain's CDR3 is CASSPRDSEGADTQYF. DNA for the CDR3: TGTGCCAGCAGCCCCCGGGACAGCGAAGGGGCAGATACGCAGTATTTT. Using reference TRBV7-9 and TRBJ2-3 for the parts outside the CDR3, the full variable domain is DTGVSQNPRHKITKRGQNVTFRCDPISEHNRLYWYRQTLGQGPEFLTYFQNEAQLEKSRLLSDRFSAERPKGSFSTLEIQRTEQGDSAMYLCASSPRDSEGADTQYFGPGTRLTVL.

This clone showed up just once. V is TRBV29-1 and J is TRBJ2-3; 10 nucleotides agree with TRBD2. The trim removed 6 bases at V and 0 bases at J, leaving 3 bases unmatched. Germline V gene lookup returns CDR1 SQVTM and CDR2 ANQGSEA. This CDR3 has 14 residues. The CDR3 DNA reads as TGCAGCGTCTCGACTAGCGGGAGCACAGATACGCAGTATTTT. Its translation: CSVSTSGSTDTQYF.

CDR3 in amino acids: CASSLRQGTEAFF. Written as DNA, the CDR3 is TGCGCCAGCAGCCTGCGACAAGGCACTGAAGCTTTCTTT. This chain joins TRBV4-3 and TRBJ1-1; D gene unclear. CDR1 LGHNA and CDR2 YSLEER come from the germline V gene. The ends were cut back, 4 bases at V and 4 bases at J, with 10 bases in the middle. The CDR3 extends over 13 amino acids.